A selection of T cell receptor beta chains follows, all from one sample in a study of blood T cells in healthy people across ages. TCRdb ran MiXCR on the 5' RACE reads and lists one entry per CDR3 protein. This sample has 660,000 or so distinct CDR3 sequences; 58% occur once, and the top ten carry over 30%. Sequencing was carried out using blood. The receptors were gathered from a man aged 55 to 70 in good health. Each CDR3 is given without its conserved first and last residue. The order of the fields is V gene, clone size, CDR3 length, CDR3 protein. Not every row has a clone size; where given, it reads once, few, many or a size class.

v_gene: TRBV7-9; abundance: .; len: 12; CDR3aa: ASSPSGRPEQLF
v_gene: TRBV18; abundance: .; len: 13; CDR3aa: ASSPWTGRTYEQY
v_gene: TRBV28; abundance: .; len: 14; CDR3aa: ASSLGLAGETDAQY
v_gene: TRBV29-1; abundance: .; len: 13; CDR3aa: SVEDRKGISYEQY
v_gene: TRBV20-1; abundance: .; len: 11; CDR3aa: SAWDRGNTEAF
v_gene: TRBV7-9; abundance: .; len: 11; CDR3aa: SSSLRNTGELF
v_gene: TRBV29-1; abundance: .; len: 13; CDR3aa: SVRSGQGVTGELF
v_gene: TRBV20-1; abundance: .; len: 14; CDR3aa: SARDQGQGSYNEQF
v_gene: TRBV6-2/TRBV6-3; abundance: few; len: 11; CDR3aa: ASSSSCRNEQF
v_gene: TRBV14; abundance: .; len: 11; CDR3aa: ASSPRAGHGYT
v_gene: TRBV3-1; abundance: .; len: 14; CDR3aa: ASSQGGAGGYNEQF
v_gene: TRBV12-3/TRBV12-4; abundance: .; len: 13; CDR3aa: ASSLAGTGRETQY
v_gene: TRBV12-3/TRBV12-4; abundance: .; len: 13; CDR3aa: ASSLGDGVYNEQF
v_gene: TRBV10-3; abundance: .; len: 14; CDR3aa: ATHTTDRGNSNEQY
v_gene: TRBV4-1; abundance: .; len: 12; CDR3aa: ASSQDGVRGEQF
v_gene: TRBV5-4; abundance: .; len: 10; CDR3aa: ASSSQGLEQY
v_gene: TRBV10-3; abundance: once; len: 16; CDR3aa: AISDSKPSGQANEKLF
v_gene: TRBV28; abundance: few; len: 10; CDR3aa: ASSQGHYEQY
v_gene: TRBV12-3/TRBV12-4; abundance: .; len: 14; CDR3aa: ASSPTRAVSNQPQH
v_gene: TRBV5-1; abundance: .; len: 12; CDR3aa: ASSLTGENTEAF
v_gene: TRBV24-1; abundance: .; len: 11; CDR3aa: ATSVGYQETQF
v_gene: TRBV27; abundance: once; len: 13; CDR3aa: ASSSEGLSYNEQY
v_gene: TRBV5-1; abundance: few; len: 14; CDR3aa: ASSLAPRESYNEQF
v_gene: TRBV4-2; abundance: many; len: 14; CDR3aa: ASSQDGSRQTCGLY
v_gene: TRBV7-2; abundance: .; len: 13; CDR3aa: ASRLSGGFGGEQY
v_gene: TRBV29-1; abundance: .; len: 9; CDR3aa: SVGANYGYT
v_gene: TRBV20-1; abundance: few; len: 14; CDR3aa: SARDHLAGGSYEQY
v_gene: TRBV6-5; abundance: many; len: 14; CDR3aa: ASSSRPGQGSYEQY
v_gene: TRBV11-2; abundance: .; len: 10; CDR3aa: ASSLKVTEAF
v_gene: TRBV6-5; abundance: once; len: 14; CDR3aa: ASSSTGTGARSRQY
v_gene: TRBV11-2; abundance: .; len: 11; CDR3aa: ASSLEAQATQY
v_gene: TRBV6-5; abundance: .; len: 13; CDR3aa: ASSRQQGWGTEQF
v_gene: TRBV5-1; abundance: .; len: 12; CDR3aa: ASSLLWGNYGYT
v_gene: TRBV20-1; abundance: .; len: 10; CDR3aa: SARGEGNTIY
v_gene: TRBV7-2; abundance: once; len: 11; CDR3aa: ASSKDRDYGYT
v_gene: TRBV12-3/TRBV12-4; abundance: .; len: 13; CDR3aa: ASRGHGTTNEKLF
v_gene: TRBV5-8; abundance: .; len: 14; CDR3aa: ASSPTGTGNTYEQY
v_gene: TRBV18; abundance: .; len: 12; CDR3aa: ASSPESGYNEQF
v_gene: TRBV20-1; abundance: .; len: 12; CDR3aa: SAVPGGAADTQY
v_gene: TRBV12-3/TRBV12-4; abundance: .; len: 11; CDR3aa: ASRARSQETQY
v_gene: TRBV29-1; abundance: .; len: 8; CDR3aa: SVGGEDYT
v_gene: TRBV12-3/TRBV12-4; abundance: .; len: 13; CDR3aa: ASSSDTIRTDTQY
v_gene: TRBV5-1; abundance: few; len: 12; CDR3aa: ATQPGGSGDTQY
v_gene: TRBV5-1; abundance: many; len: 12; CDR3aa: ASSFRQGGEKLF
v_gene: TRBV15; abundance: .; len: 12; CDR3aa: ATSRDGANTEAF
v_gene: TRBV29-1; abundance: once; len: 13; CDR3aa: SVATGGRGTDTQY
v_gene: TRBV13; abundance: few; len: 15; CDR3aa: ASSATSGGQVGETQY
v_gene: TRBV12-3/TRBV12-4; abundance: once; len: 11; CDR3aa: ASSQRRNNEQF
v_gene: TRBV9; abundance: .; len: 16; CDR3aa: ASSLGLAGGPGSETQY
v_gene: TRBV3-1; abundance: .; len: 15; CDR3aa: ASSQEGEAASHNEQF
v_gene: TRBV7-9; abundance: once; len: 11; CDR3aa: ASSLQEGQPQH
v_gene: TRBV29-1; abundance: .; len: 12; CDR3aa: SVEGTGAPDTQY
v_gene: TRBV9; abundance: few; len: 13; CDR3aa: ASSVEAGGHYEQY
v_gene: TRBV3-1; abundance: .; len: 13; CDR3aa: ASSQRDRGPNEQY
v_gene: TRBV27; abundance: .; len: 13; CDR3aa: ASSFEGPGNTEAF